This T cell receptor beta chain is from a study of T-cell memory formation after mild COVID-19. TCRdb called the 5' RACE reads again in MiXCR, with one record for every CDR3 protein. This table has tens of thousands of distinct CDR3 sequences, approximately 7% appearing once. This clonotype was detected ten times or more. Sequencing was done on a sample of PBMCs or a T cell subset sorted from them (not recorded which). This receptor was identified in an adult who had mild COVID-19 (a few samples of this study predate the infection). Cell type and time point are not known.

Here the CDR3 reads CASSHPRQGATVSSYNEQFF. CDR3 coding DNA: TGCGCCAGCAGCCATCCAAGACAGGGTGCGACCGTAAGCTCCTACAATGAGCAGTTCTTC. The chain couples TRBV5-1 to TRBJ2-1, with 7 bases aligning to TRBD1. The CDR3 contains 20 residues. Germline V gene lookup returns CDR1 SGHRS and CDR2 YFSETQ. V dropped 4 bases and J dropped 0; count of bases not matched to a gene: 19.